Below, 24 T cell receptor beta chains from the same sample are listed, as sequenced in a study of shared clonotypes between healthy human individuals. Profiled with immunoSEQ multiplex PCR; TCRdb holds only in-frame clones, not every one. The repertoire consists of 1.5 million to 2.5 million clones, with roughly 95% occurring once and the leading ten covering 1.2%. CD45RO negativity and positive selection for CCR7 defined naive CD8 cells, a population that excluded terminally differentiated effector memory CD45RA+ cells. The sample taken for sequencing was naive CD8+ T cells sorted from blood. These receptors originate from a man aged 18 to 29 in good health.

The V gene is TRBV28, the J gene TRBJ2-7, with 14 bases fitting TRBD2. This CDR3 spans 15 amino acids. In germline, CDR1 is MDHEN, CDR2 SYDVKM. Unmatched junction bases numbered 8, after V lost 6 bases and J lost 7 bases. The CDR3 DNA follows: TGTGCCAGCAGATCCGCCGGGACTAGCGGGGGTGAGCAGTACTTC. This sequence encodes CASRSAGTSGGEQYF.

The CDR3 nucleotides read TGTGCCAGCAGTTACTCTTACGGACTCCAGGAATACGAGCAGTACTTC. Its protein is CASSYSYGLQEYEQYF. This chain connects TRBV6-5 to TRBJ2-7; tentatively, D is TRBD2 (5 bases). Trimming took 0 bases from V and 4 from J, leaving 16 bases between them. Germline values: CDR1 MNHEY, CDR2 SVGAGI. This CDR3 region has 16 residues.

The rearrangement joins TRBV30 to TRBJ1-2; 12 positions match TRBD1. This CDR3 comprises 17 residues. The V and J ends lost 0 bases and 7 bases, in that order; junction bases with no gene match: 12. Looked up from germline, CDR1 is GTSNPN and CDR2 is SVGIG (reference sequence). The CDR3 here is CAWSVRIGTGGLGGYTF. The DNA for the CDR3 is TGTGCCTGGAGTGTACGAATTGGGACAGGGGGCCTAGGTGGCTACACCTTC. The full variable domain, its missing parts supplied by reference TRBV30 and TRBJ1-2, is SQTIHQWPATLVQPVGSPLSLECTVEGTSNPNLYWYRQAAGRGLQLLFYSVGIGQISSEVPQNLSASRPQDRQFILSSKKLLLSDSGFYLCAWSVRIGTGGLGGYTFGSGTRLTVV.

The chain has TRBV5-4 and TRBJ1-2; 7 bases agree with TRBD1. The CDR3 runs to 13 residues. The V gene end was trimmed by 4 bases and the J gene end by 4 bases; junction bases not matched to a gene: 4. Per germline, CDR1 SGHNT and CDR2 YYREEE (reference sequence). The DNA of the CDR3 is TGTGCCAGCAGCCCATGGGACAGCTATGGCTACACCTTC. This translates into CASSPWDSYGYTF.

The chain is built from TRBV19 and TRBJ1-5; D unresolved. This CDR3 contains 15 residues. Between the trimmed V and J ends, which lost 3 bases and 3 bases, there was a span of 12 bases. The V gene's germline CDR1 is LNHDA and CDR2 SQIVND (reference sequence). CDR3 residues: CASSISGSPNQPQHF. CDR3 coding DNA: TGTGCCAGTAGTATCTCGGGGTCCCCCAATCAGCCCCAGCATTTT.

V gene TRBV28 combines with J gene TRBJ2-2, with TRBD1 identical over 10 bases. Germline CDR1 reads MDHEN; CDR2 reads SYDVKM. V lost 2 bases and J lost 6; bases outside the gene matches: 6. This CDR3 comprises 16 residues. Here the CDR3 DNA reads TGTGCCAGCAGTTTACCCGGACAGGGGGAGGCCGGGGAGCTGTTTTTT. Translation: CASSLPGQGEAGELFF.

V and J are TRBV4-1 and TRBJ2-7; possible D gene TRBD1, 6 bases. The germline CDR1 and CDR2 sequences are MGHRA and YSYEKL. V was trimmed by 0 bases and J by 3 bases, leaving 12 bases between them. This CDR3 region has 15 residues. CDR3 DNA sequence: TGCGCCAGCAGCCAAGAAACAGGGTGGGGCTACGAGCAGTACTTC. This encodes CASSQETGWGYEQYF.

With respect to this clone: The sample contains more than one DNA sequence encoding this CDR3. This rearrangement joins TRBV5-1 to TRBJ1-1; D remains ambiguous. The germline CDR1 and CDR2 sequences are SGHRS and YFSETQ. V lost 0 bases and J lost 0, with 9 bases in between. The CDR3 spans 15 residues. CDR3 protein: CASSLEGTLNTEAFF. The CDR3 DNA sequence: TGCGCCAGCAGCTTGGAAGGAACGCTGAACACTGAAGCTTTCTTT. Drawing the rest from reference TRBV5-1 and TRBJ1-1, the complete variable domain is KAGVTQTPRYLIKTRGQQVTLSCSPISGHRSVSWYQQTPGQGLQFLFEYFSETQRNKGNFPGRFSGRQFSNSRSEMNVSTLELGDSALYLCASSLEGTLNTEAFFGQGTRLTVV.

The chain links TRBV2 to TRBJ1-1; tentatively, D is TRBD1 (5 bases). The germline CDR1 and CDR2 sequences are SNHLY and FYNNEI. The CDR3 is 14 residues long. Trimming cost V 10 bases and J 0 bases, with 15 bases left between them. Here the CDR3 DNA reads TGTGCCACCCCTCGGGGGACGGTGAACACTGAAGCTTTCTTT. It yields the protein CATPRGTVNTEAFF.

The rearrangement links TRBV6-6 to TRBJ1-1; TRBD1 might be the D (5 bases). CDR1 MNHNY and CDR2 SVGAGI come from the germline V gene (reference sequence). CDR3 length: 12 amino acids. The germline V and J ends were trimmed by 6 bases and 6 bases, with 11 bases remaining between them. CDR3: CASRLEGSEAFF. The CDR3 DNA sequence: TGTGCCAGCAGGCTCGAGGGGTCTGAAGCTTTCTTT.

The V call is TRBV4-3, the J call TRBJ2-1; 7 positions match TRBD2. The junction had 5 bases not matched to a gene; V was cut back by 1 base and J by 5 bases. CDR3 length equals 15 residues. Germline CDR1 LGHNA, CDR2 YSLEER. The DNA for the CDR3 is TGCGCCAGCAGCCAAGGCCTAGCGGCAAACAATGAGCAGTTCTTC. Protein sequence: CASSQGLAANNEQFF.

The CDR3: CASRATSEQYF. The CDR3 DNA reads TGTGCCAGCAGGGCCACCAGCGAGCAGTACTTC. V usage is TRBV6-5 and J usage is TRBJ2-7; D uncertain. Germline V CDR1 and CDR2: MNHEY, SVGAGI. The CDR3 has 11 amino acids. The ends were cut back, 6 bases at V and 6 bases at J, with 9 bases in the middle.

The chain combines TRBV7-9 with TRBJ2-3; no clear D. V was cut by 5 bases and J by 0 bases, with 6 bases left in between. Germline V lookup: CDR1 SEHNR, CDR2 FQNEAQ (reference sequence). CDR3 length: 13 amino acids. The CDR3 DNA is TGTGCCAGCAGCCAGTTCAGCACAGATACGCAGTATTTT. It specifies CASSQFSTDTQYF. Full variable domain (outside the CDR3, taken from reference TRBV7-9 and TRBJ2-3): DTGVSQNPRHKITKRGQNVTFRCDPISEHNRLYWYRQTLGQGPEFLTYFQNEAQLEKSRLLSDRFSAERPKGSFSTLEIQRTEQGDSAMYLCASSQFSTDTQYFGPGTRLTVL.

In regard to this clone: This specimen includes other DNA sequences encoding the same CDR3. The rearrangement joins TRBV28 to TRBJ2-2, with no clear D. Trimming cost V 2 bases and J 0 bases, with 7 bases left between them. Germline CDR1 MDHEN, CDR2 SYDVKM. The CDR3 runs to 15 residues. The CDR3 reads CASSLAGSNTGELFF. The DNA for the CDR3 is TGTGCCAGCAGTTTAGCTGGGTCGAACACCGGGGAGCTGTTTTTT.

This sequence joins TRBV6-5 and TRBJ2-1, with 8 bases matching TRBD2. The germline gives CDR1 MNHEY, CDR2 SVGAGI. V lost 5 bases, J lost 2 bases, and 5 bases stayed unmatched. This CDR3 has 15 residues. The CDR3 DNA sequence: TGTGCCAGCAGTCTTGGGACTAGAGCCTACAATGAGCAGTTCTTC. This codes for CASSLGTRAYNEQFF.

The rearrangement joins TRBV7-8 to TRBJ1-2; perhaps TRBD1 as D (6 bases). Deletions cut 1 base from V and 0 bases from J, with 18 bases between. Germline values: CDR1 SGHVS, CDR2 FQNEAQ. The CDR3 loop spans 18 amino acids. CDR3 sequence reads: CASSLDFMGGKANYGYTF. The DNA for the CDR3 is TGTGCCAGCAGCTTAGACTTTATGGGGGGCAAAGCTAACTATGGCTACACCTTC. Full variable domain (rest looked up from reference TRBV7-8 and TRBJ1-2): GAGVSQSPRYKVAKRGQDVALRCDPISGHVSLFWYQQALGQGPEFLTYFQNEAQLDKSGLPSDRFFAERPEGSVSTLKIQRTQQEDSAVYLCASSLDFMGGKANYGYTFGSGTRLTVV.

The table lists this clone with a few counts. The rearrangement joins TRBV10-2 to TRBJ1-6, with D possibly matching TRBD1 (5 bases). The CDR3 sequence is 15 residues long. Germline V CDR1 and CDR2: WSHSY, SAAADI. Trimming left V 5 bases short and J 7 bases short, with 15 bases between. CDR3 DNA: TGCGCCAGCAGTAAAGGGGCAGGGCTAAATTCACCCCTCCACTTT. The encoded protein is CASSKGAGLNSPLHF.

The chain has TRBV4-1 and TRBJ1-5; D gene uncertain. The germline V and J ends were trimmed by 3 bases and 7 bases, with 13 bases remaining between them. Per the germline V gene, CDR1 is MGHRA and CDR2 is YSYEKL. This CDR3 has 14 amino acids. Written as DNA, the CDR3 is TGCGCCAGCAGCCAGACGGGCGGGTACCAGCCCCAGCATTTT. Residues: CASSQTGGYQPQHF.

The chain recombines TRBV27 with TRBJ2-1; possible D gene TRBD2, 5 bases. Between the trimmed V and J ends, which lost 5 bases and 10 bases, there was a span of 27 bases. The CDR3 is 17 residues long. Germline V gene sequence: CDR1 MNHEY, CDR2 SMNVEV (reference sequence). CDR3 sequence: CASSLTPPDWGDSEQFF. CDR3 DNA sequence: TGTGCCAGCAGTCTAACGCCCCCCGACTGGGGAGATTCAGAGCAGTTCTTC.

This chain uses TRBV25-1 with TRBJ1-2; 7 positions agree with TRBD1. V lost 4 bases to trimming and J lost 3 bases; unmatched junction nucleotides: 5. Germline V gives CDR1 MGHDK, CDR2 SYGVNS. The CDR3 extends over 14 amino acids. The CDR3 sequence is CASSGTGSYYGYTF. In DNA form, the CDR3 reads TGTGCCAGCAGTGGGACAGGTTCTTACTATGGCTACACCTTC.

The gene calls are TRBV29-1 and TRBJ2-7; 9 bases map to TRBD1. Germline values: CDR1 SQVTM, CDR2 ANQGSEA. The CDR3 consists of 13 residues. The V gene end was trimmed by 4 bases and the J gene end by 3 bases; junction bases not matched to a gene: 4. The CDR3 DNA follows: TGCAGCGTTGTACAGGGGGCCTACTACGAGCAGTACTTC. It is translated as CSVVQGAYYEQYF.

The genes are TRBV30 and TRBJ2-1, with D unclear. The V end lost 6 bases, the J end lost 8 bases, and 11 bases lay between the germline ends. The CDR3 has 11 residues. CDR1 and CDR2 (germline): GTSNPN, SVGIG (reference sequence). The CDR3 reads CACTSFHEQFF. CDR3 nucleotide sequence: TGTGCCTGCACCAGTTTCCATGAGCAGTTCTTC.

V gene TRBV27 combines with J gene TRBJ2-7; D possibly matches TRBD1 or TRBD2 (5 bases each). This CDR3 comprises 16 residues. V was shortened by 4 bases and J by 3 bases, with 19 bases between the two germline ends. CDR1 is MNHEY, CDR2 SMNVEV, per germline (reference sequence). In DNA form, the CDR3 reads TGTGCCAGCAGTTCCCCTCACCGGGACGTGGGCTACGAGCAGTACTTC. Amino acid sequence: CASSSPHRDVGYEQYF.

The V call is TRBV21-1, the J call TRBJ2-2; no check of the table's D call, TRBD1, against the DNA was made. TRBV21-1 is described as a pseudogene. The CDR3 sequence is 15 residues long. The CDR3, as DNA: TGTGCCAGCAGCAACACAGGGGGCGTAACCGGGGAGCTGTTTTTT. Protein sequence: CASSNTGGVTGELFF.